This T cell receptor (beta chain) appears in the sequencing data of a study of blood T cells in healthy people across ages (dated by TCRdb to 2014 to 2015). Context from the whole study: Template switching captured roughly one uniquely barcoded TCR beta cDNA molecule per two T cells in model experiments. Using the same blood draw, the study looked at two additional independent replicas of 1 million unique cDNA reads for two donors, one aged 18 to 29 and the other aged 80 or older. Age-related changes in TCR beta repertoire diversity were measured in the study by deep sequencing normalized with unique cDNA molecular identifiers. The donors were split into four age groups: young (average about 15 years), middle-aged (over 35), aged (about 62) and long-lived (about 82).

Here is what the overall study found, with its caveats: The CMV infection status of donors was not known, potentially confounding age-related changes in expanded clonotypes. As age increased, observed TCR beta diversity per million T cells dropped in a roughly linear way, and a significant reduction was already evident by age 40. Conclusive comparison of naive and antigen-experienced compartments was prevented by the profiling of bulk unsorted PBMCs. Compared with the aged group, the long-lived group had more naive CD4+ T cells, fewer expanded clones and increased TCR diversity, a pattern suggesting age selection. The percentage of naive T cells measured by flow cytometry correlated strongly with observed TCR beta diversity. Estimates of total diversity from one million sequenced T cells were regarded as lower bounds and underestimates.

Donors were 39 systemically healthy Caucasian individuals from Russia aged about 6 to 100 years. Each donor gave approximately 9.3 milliliters of peripheral blood, collected into EDTA-treated Vacutainer tubes. Ficoll-Paque density-gradient centrifugation was used to isolate PBMCs, with at least 6.5 million per sample. Total RNA was extracted from PBMCs with Trizol reagent, with at least 6 micrograms obtained per sample. The percentages of naive CD45RAhigh/CD27high T cells were determined by flow cytometry on a PBMC aliquot from every donor. The CDR3 goes from the cysteine to the phenylalanine over 19 residues. Just the 57-base CDR3 DNA is kept, in frame starting at base 1. The germline V gene supplies CDR1 ENHRY and CDR2 SYGVKD. V loses 3 bases, J loses 8 bases, and the germline ends lie 26 bases apart. Library generation was performed with 5' RACE. Sequencing was performed on an Illumina HiSeq 2500. A second PCR of roughly 7 to 11 cycles was performed with a sample-barcoded 5' primer and a J-beta primer mix. A template-switch 5' adaptor carrying 12 random nucleotides introduced a unique molecular identifier onto each TCR beta cDNA molecule. Each sample yielded at least 2.5 million CDR3-containing paired-end reads. All of the RNA was converted into first-strand cDNA using the Mint cDNA synthesis kit, with a TRBC-specific oligonucleotide serving as the primer. After uracil-DNA glycosylase treatment, a first 18-cycle PCR used universal primers M1SS and BC2_uni_R on all cDNA. For the original study's pipeline: For normalization, 1 million high-quality reads, each with a distinct molecular identifier, were randomly selected from each sample. Instead of being binned into consensus sequences, reads that shared molecular identifiers were thrown out. MiTCR, run with a Q25 quality threshold and the strictest error-elimination algorithm, handled CDR3 identification, clonotype clustering and error correction. A nonparametric unseen species model with Euler transformation was used to estimate lower-bound total TCR beta diversity. TCRdb's own reprocessing of the public reads used fastp at Q25 and MiXCR and kept productive beta chains. Rows merge per CDR3 protein into single entries with the most common DNA and genes. The V and J calls and clone size come from TCRdb's table, not from the authors' own analysis. Within this sample are approximately 780,000 distinct CDR3 sequences, with approximately 24% of them counted one time only. Jointly, the top ten make up about 2.9% of the sample.

For this clonotype: Which antigen it targets is not known. Base qualities were left out, and no much larger clone turns up one base away.

The data also belong to a second study, concerning T cells of mothers and their children. The second study's paper adds: The donors were nine systemically healthy Caucasian individuals, made up of three mothers and their six children. cDNA synthesis used all of the extracted RNA, with 1.5 ug of RNA in each 15 ul reaction. In the second PCR, sample barcodes and 2-4 random nucleotides were introduced via the M1S primer. Each mother yielded over 8.5 million TCR beta CDR3 reads and each child 2.5 million to 3 million reads. TCR recombination output is similarly shaped by thymic selection in related and unrelated pairs, with a minor effect exerted by inherited differences. Normalized repertoire overlap was always slightly but never significantly higher in related than unrelated mother-child pairs. No persistent microchimeric T cell clones were detected, at a sensitivity of around 97 clones per million clonotypes. In the study, deep NGS was used to compare the TCR beta repertoires of mothers and children, and features distinguishing related mother-child pairs from unrelated individuals were sought. The mean age was about 37 +/- 4 years for the mothers and approximately 11 +/- 4 years for the children. After adapter ligation was performed with NEBNext reagents, the libraries were sequenced on an Illumina HiSeq 2000 with 100+100 nt paired-end reads. To avoid cross-contamination, the mother libraries and the child libraries were prepared a month apart and sequenced in separate runs. For each donor, somewhere between roughly 450,000 and 2,100,000 distinct TCR beta clonotypes were identified. Naive TCR beta clonotypes were estimated from low-frequency clonotypes matched to each donor's FACS-determined naive share, without sorting.

The clonotype was recovered from a boy between 10 and 17 years old in good health. The chain is encoded by TRBV10-3 joined to TRBJ1-6; TRBD1 is perhaps the D gene, given 6 matching bases. Material for sequencing was blood. CDR3 reads: CAISDFTAGRGQGDSPLHF. The nucleotides are TGTGCCATCAGTGACTTCACGGCGGGCAGGGGCCAAGGAGATTCACCCCTCCACTTT.